A selection of T cell receptor beta chains follows, all from one sample in a study of T cell changes during pregnancy in multiple sclerosis. Assay used: immunoSEQ multiplex PCR; TCRdb lists only in-frame clones, some missing. The sample consists of about 93,000 clones, approximately 92% of them appearing once. The input for sequencing was peripheral blood, taken after pregnancy. The receptors were sampled from a female donor with multiple sclerosis, enrolled in a pregnancy study. CDR3s include the opening cysteine and the closing phenylalanine or tryptophan. D genes are given only for firm matches. Clone size appears in some rows only: once, few, many, or a class for an expanded clone.

d_call | j_call | clone_size | v_call | cdr3_length | cdr3_aa | cdr3_nt
. | TRBJ1-5 | . | TRBV18 | 17 | CASSLGGASGINQPQHF | TGTGCCAGCTCCCTGGGTGGCGCCTCGGGGATCAATCAGCCCCAGCATTTT
. | TRBJ1-5 | . | TRBV2 | 15 | CASSSGTRGIQPQHF | TGTGCCAGCAGTTCCGGGACAAGGGGAATACAGCCCCAGCATTTT
. | TRBJ2-6 | few | TRBV4-2 | 17 | CASSQDGDFSGANVLTF | TGTGCCAGCAGCCAAGATGGGGACTTTTCTGGGGCCAACGTCCTGACTTTC
TRBD2 | TRBJ2-5 | . | TRBV25-1 | 15 | CASSGGLAGGETQYF | TGTGCCAGCAGTGGGGGACTAGCGGGTGGTGAGACCCAGTACTTC
. | TRBJ1-5 | . | TRBV7-9 | 14 | CASSQGQSNQPQHF | TGTGCCAGCAGTCAAGGACAGTCAAATCAGCCCCAGCATTTT
. | TRBJ1-1 | . | TRBV7-9 | 13 | CASRQTMNTEAFF | TGTGCCTCCCGACAGACCATGAACACTGAAGCTTTCTTT
. | TRBJ2-5 | . | TRBV4-1 | 16 | CASSHPVRAKEETQYF | TGCGCCAGCAGCCACCCCGTAAGAGCGAAGGAGGAGACCCAGTACTTC
TRBD1 | TRBJ1-1 | . | TRBV5-4 | 14 | CASSLDRTGSEAFF | TGTGCCAGCAGCTTGGATAGGACAGGCTCTGAAGCTTTCTTT
. | TRBJ1-2 | . | TRBV7-9 | 13 | CASSREGVYGYTF | TGTGCCAGCAGTCGGGAGGGGGTCTATGGCTACACCTTC
TRBD1 | TRBJ2-3 | . | TRBV29-1 | 14 | CSVHRDSSTDTQYF | TGCAGCGTTCACCGGGACAGTAGCACAGATACGCAGTATTTT
TRBD2 | TRBJ2-3 | . | TRBV27 | 16 | CASSRNRAGGTDTQYF | TGTGCCAGCTCCCGGAATCGAGCGGGAGGCACAGATACGCAGTATTTT